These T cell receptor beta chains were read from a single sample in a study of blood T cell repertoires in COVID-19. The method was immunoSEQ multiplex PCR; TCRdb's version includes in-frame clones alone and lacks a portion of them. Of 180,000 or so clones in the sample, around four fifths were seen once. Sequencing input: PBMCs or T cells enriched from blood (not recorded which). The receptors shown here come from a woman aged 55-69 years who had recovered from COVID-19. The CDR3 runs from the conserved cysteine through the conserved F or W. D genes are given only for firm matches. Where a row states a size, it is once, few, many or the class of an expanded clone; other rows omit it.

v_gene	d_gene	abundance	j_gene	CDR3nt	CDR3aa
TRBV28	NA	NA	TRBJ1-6	TGTGCCAGCAGTTTATTGATGCCAGGTGATAATTCACCCCTCCACTTT	CASSLLMPGDNSPLHF
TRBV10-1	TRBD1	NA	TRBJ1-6	TGCGCCAGCAGCCGGGACAGGTCGATGCTATCACCCCTCCACTTT	CASSRDRSMLSPLHF
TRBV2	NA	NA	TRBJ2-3	TGTGCCAGCAGAAGACTAGAATCGGGTACGCAGTATTTT	CASRRLESGTQYF
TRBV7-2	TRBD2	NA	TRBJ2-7	TGTGCCAGCACTCTAAGGGCGGGAGGGAAATTGAGCTCCTACGAGCAGTACTTC	CASTLRAGGKLSSYEQYF
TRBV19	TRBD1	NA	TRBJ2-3	TGTGCCAGTTCGGACAGGGGCCCAGATACGCAGTATTTT	CASSDRGPDTQYF
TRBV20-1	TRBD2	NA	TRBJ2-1	TGCAGTGCTAGTTTTAGCGGGGCCTACAATGAGCAGTTCTTC	CSASFSGAYNEQFF
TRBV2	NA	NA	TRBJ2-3	TGTGCCAGCAGACTAGATACGCAGTATTTT	CASRLDTQYF
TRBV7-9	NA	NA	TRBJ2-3	TGTGCCAGCAGCTTAGTTGGGGCGGATACGCAGTATTTT	CASSLVGADTQYF
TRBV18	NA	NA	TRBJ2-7	TGTGCCAGCTCATCAATCAACTACGAGCAGTACTTC	CASSSINYEQYF
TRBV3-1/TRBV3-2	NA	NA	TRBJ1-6	TGTGCCAGCAGCCAAGATATGACAGGTTTTAATTCACCCCTCCACTTT	CASSQDMTGFNSPLHF
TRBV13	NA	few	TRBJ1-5	TGTGCCAGCAGCTTAACGTACGGGGGGGCAGGCAATCAGCCCCAGCATTTT	CASSLTYGGAGNQPQHF
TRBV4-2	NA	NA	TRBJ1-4	TGTGCCAGCAGCCAAGGACAGTCGGGACATCGGAATGAAAAACTGTTTTTT	CASSQGQSGHRNEKLFF
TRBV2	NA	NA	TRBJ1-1	TGTGCCAGCAGCCGACAGATAATGAACACTGAAGCTTTCTTT	CASSRQIMNTEAFF
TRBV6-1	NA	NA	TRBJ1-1	TGTGCCAGCAGTGAGGAGTCCGTCTTCCGGGAGCGCGGCACTGAAGCTTTCTTT	CASSEESVFRERGTEAFF
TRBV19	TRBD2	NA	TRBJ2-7	TGTGCCAGTAGTACCGGAGCGGGAGGCCTCTACGAGCAGTACTTC	CASSTGAGGLYEQYF
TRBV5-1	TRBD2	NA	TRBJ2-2	TGCGCCAGCAGCTTACTAGCGGGGGAGCCCGGGGAGCTGTTTTTT	CASSLLAGEPGELFF